A single sample is the source of the 15 T cell receptor beta chains below, sequenced in a study of read filtering for tumor transcriptome and immune sequencing. This library used around 400 ng RNA and molecular barcoded adaptors spanning alpha/delta and beta/gamma chains. From the reads, TCRdb called clonotypes with MiXCR, one entry per CDR3 protein. The data contain about 58,000 distinct CDR3 sequences, around 12% of them singletons. Material for sequencing was a population of CD138-negative cells sorted from bone marrow. These receptors were taken from a donor at least 40 years old with multiple myeloma.

This clonotype was found many times. Here the CDR3 DNA reads TGTGCCAGCCAATACCTTGAGACCCAGTACTTC. This encodes CASQYLETQYF. This chain joins TRBV19 and TRBJ2-5; D unclear. This CDR3 comprises 11 residues. Trimming shortened V by 9 bases and J by 5 bases, and 10 bases separated the two germline ends. Looked up from germline, CDR1 is LNHDA and CDR2 is SQIVND (reference sequence).

The table lists this clonotype with a few counts. A much bigger clone sits one base away, suggesting this may be a read error. CDR3 DNA: TGCGCCAGCAGCTCACTGACAGGGGGGTCCTACGAGCAGCACTTC. Protein: CASSSLTGGSYEQHF. The chain is built from TRBV5-1 and TRBJ2-7; 9 bases fit TRBD1. Per the germline V gene, CDR1 is SGHRS and CDR2 is YFSETQ. CDR3 size: 15 residues.

This clonotype was observed at least ten times. The chain is built from TRBV7-3 and TRBJ2-1; D not resolved. Trimming shortened V by 4 bases and J by 3 bases, and 13 bases separated the two germline ends. The V gene's germline CDR1 is SGHTA and CDR2 FQGTGA. CDR3 length: 15 residues. The CDR3 spells CASSSRLSNYNEQFF. Here the CDR3 DNA reads TGTGCCAGCAGCTCCAGACTGTCAAACTACAATGAGCAGTTCTTC.

A few counts support this clonotype. This chain uses TRBV7-9 with TRBJ2-5; TRBD2 matches at 7 bases. Germline V lookup: CDR1 SEHNR, CDR2 FQNEAQ (reference sequence). The CDR3 consists of 12 residues. Germline trimming cut 8 bases from V and 3 bases from J; bases unmatched to any gene: 3. The CDR3 DNA reads TGTGCCAGCGGTCGGGGGGAAGAGACCCAGTACTTC. Amino acids: CASGRGEETQYF.

The chain couples TRBV6-5 to TRBJ2-1; TRBD1 agrees at 10 bases. The V segment lost 8 bases and the J segment 6 bases; nucleotides outside the gene matches: 7. This CDR3 contains 14 residues. Germline CDR1 MNHEY, CDR2 SVGAGI. CDR3 amino acids: CASHRDRGCNEQFF. The CDR3 DNA reads as TGTGCCAGCCACAGGGACAGGGGATGCAATGAGCAGTTCTTC.

As for this clonotype: An end of the junction does not agree with germline; a read error may underlie this. The chain carries TRBV6-1 and TRBJ2-1; TRBD2 agrees at 10 bases. CDR1 and CDR2 from the germline V gene are MNHNS and SASEGT. This CDR3 is built from 15 residues. The CDR3 DNA follows: TGTGCCAGCAGGACCGGACTAGCGGTGGGGGATGAGCAGCTCTTC. Its translation is CASRTGLAVGDEQLF.

This clonotype was detected ten times or more. This rearrangement joins TRBV20-1 to TRBJ1-1; D unresolved. V was clipped by 8 bases and J by 0 bases, with 13 bases between them. Germline V gives CDR1 DFQATT, CDR2 SNEGSKA (reference sequence). This CDR3 is built from 13 residues. DNA for the CDR3: TGCAGTCCCATCTTGGGCTTGAACACTGAAGCTTTCTTT. Translated: CSPILGLNTEAFF.

A few counts support this clonotype. The gene calls are TRBV21-1 and TRBJ2-1. TRBV21-1 has pseudogene status. CDR3 length: 13 residues. CDR3 nucleotide sequence: TGTGCCCGCAGCCCTCTCCGAGGTGACGAGCAGTTCTTC. Encoded protein: CARSPLRGDEQFF.

This clonotype was seen repeatedly, ten times or more. This rearrangement joins TRBV7-8 to TRBJ1-5; D remains ambiguous. Germline assignment: CDR1 SGHVS and CDR2 FQNEAQ. This CDR3 has 17 amino acids. Between the trimmed V and J ends, which lost 4 bases and 1 base, there was a span of 17 bases. The CDR3 bases are TGTGCCAGCAGCTCTGGGTCTACTGGATGGAGCAATCAGCCCCAGCATTTT. Protein sequence: CASSSGSTGWSNQPQHF.

This clonotype was seen many times. V and J are TRBV3-1 and TRBJ1-1; 7 bases fit TRBD1. Losses at the gene ends were 3 bases for V and 7 bases for J; bases not matched to a gene: 2. CDR1 and CDR2 (germline): LGHDT, YNNKEL (reference sequence). The length of the CDR3 is 12 residues. This CDR3 reads CASSHYRGEAFF. CDR3 nucleotide sequence: TGTGCCAGCAGCCACTACAGGGGTGAAGCTTTCTTT.

Comments on this clonotype: A junction end diverges from the germline sequence, so it may reflect a read error. The chain has TRBV20-1 and TRBJ2-5; no definite D call. The CDR3 sequence is 13 residues long. Germline CDR1 DFQATT, CDR2 SNEGSKA (reference sequence). CDR3 nucleotide sequence: TGCAGTGCTAGAGATTGCAGCACAGAGACCCGGTACTTC. This gives the protein CSARDCSTETRYF.

Ten or more counts support this clonotype. V is TRBV29-1 and J is TRBJ2-5; 10 bases map to TRBD1. Germline V gene data show CDR1 as SQVTM and CDR2 as ANQGSEA. The V segment lost 5 bases and the J segment 3 bases; nucleotides outside the gene matches: 6. This CDR3 is 14 amino acids long. The chain's CDR3 is CSVRDRGSEETQYF. DNA for the CDR3: TGCAGCGTTCGGGACAGGGGCTCGGAAGAGACCCAGTACTTC.

This clonotype was counted ten times or more. A junction boundary mismatches the germline segment, possibly from a read error. The chain links TRBV12-3 or TRBV12-4 to TRBJ2-7, with 8 bases aligning to TRBD1. The CDR3 has 15 amino acids. The CDR3 DNA follows: TGCGCCAGCAGAGGGGACAGGCCGATTGGGTACGAGCAGTACTTC. Translated, it gives CASRGDRPIGYEQYF.

This clonotype was seen at least ten times. The V and J genes are TRBV20-1 and TRBJ2-3, with 10 bases that match TRBD2. CDR1 DFQATT and CDR2 SNEGSKA come from the germline V gene (reference sequence). The CDR3 is made up of 15 amino acids. V gave up 6 bases and J gave up 0 bases; unmatched junction bases: 6. The CDR3 is CSARTSGFSTDTQYF. The CDR3, as DNA: TGCAGTGCACGGACTAGCGGTTTTAGCACAGATACGCAGTATTTT.

This clonotype turned up a few times. A read error is possible here, since a much larger clone lies one base away. The chain combines TRBV5-1 with TRBJ2-1; 8 bases match TRBD2. CDR1 and CDR2 (germline): SGHRS, YFSETQ. CDR3 length equals 15 residues. The CDR3 region is CASSPGLASYNGQFF. The CDR3 DNA is TGCGCCAGCAGCCCTGGACTAGCCTCCTACAATGGGCAGTTCTTC.